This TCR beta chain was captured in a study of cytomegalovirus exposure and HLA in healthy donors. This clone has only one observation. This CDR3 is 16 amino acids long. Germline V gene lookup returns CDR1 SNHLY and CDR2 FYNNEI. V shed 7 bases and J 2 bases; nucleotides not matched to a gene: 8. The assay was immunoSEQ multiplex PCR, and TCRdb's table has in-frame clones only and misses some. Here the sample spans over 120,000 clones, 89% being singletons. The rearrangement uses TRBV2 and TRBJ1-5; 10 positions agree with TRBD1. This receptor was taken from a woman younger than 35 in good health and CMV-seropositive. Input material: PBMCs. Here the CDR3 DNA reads TGTGCCAGCACGGGGGGACAGGGGAGAGGCAATCAGCCCCAGCATTTT. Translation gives CASTGGQGRGNQPQHF.